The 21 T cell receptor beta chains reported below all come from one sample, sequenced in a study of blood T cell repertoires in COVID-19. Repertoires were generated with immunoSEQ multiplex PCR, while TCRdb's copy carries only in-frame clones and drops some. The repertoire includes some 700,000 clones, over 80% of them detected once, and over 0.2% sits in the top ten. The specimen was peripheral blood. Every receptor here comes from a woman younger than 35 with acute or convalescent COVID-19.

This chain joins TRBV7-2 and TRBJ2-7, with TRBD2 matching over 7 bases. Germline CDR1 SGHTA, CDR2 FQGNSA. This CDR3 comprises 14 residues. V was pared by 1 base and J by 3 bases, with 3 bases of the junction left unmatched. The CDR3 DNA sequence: TGTGCCAGCAGCTTAGGTGCGGGGGACTACGAGCAGTACTTC. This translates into CASSLGAGDYEQYF.

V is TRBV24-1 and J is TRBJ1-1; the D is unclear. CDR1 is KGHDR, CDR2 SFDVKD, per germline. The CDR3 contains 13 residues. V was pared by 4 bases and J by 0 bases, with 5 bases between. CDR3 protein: CATSDYMNTEAFF. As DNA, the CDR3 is TGTGCCACCAGTGACTATATGAACACTGAAGCTTTCTTT.

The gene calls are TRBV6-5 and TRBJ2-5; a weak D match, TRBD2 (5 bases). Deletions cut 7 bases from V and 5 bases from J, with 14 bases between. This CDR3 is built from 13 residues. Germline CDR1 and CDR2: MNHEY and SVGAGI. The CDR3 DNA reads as TGTGCCAGCACGAGCGGTTATCCCGAGACCCAGTACTTC. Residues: CASTSGYPETQYF.

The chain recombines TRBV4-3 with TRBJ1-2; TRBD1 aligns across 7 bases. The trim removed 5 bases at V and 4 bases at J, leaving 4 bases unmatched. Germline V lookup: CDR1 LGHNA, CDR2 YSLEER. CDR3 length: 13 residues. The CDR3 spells CASSGGTAYGYTF. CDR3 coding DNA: TGCGCCAGCAGCGGAGGGACAGCCTATGGCTACACCTTC.

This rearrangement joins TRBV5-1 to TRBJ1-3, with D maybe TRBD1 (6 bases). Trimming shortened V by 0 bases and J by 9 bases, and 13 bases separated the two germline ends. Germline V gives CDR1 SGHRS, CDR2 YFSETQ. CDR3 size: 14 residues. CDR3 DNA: TGCGCCAGCAGCTTGGGAGGACAGAGAGGCACCATATATTTT. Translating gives CASSLGGQRGTIYF.

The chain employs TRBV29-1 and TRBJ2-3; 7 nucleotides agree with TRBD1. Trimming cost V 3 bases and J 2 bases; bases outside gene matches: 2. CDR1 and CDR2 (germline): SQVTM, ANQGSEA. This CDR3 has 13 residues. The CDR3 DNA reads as TGCAGCGTTGAGGGACAGACCACAGATACGCAGTATTTT. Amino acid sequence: CSVEGQTTDTQYF.

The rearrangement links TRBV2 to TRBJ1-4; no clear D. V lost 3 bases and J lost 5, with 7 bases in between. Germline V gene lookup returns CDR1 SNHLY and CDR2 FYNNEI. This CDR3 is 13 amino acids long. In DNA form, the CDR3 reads TGTGCCAGCAGTGAGTGGAGAAATGAAAAACTGTTTTTT. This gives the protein CASSEWRNEKLFF.

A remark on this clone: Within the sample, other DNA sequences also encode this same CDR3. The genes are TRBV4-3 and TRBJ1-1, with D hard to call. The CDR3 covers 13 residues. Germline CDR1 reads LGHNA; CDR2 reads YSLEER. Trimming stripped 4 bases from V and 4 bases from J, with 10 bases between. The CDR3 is CASSLRQATEAFF. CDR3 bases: TGCGCCAGCAGCCTCCGTCAGGCCACTGAAGCTTTCTTT.

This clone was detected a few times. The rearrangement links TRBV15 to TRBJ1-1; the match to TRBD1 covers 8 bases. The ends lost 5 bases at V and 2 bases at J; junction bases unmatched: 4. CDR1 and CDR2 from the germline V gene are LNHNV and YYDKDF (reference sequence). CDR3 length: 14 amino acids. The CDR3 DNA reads TGTGCCACCAGCCCAACAGGGGGTAACACTGAAGCTTTCTTT. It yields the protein CATSPTGGNTEAFF.

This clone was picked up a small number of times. The CDR3 region has the DNA TGTGCCACCCGGGGGCGGACAGGCTATGGCTACACCTTC. Amino acid sequence: CATRGRTGYGYTF. The V and J genes are TRBV6-5 and TRBJ1-2; TRBD1 matches 7 bases. CDR1 and CDR2 from the germline V gene are MNHEY and SVGAGI. J gave up 4 bases and V 10 bases, and 9 bases lay outside the gene matches. There are 13 residues in the CDR3.

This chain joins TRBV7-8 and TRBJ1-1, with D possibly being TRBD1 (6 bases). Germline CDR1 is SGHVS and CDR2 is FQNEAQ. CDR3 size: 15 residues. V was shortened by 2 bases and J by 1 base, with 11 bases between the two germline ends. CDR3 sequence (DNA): TGTGCCAGCAGCTTAAACAGGGCCCAGAACACTGAAGCTTTCTTT. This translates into CASSLNRAQNTEAFF.

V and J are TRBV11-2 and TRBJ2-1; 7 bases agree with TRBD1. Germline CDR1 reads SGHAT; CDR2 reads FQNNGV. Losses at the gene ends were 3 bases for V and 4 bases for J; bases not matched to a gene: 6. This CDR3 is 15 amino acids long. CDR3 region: CASSFGTAVYNEQFF. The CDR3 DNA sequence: TGTGCCAGCAGCTTTGGGACAGCAGTTTACAATGAGCAGTTCTTC.

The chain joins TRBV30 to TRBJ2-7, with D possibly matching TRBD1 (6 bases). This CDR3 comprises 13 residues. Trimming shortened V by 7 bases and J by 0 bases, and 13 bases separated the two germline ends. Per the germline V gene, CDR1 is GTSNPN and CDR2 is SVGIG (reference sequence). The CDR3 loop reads CAFRQVGSYEQYF. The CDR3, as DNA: TGTGCCTTCCGACAGGTGGGCTCCTACGAGCAGTACTTC.

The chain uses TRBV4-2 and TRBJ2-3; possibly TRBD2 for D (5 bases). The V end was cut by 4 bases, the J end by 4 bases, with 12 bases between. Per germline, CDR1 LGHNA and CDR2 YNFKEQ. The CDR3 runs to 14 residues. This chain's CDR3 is CASSLTEEADTQYF. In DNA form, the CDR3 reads TGTGCCAGCAGCCTCACTGAGGAGGCAGATACGCAGTATTTT.

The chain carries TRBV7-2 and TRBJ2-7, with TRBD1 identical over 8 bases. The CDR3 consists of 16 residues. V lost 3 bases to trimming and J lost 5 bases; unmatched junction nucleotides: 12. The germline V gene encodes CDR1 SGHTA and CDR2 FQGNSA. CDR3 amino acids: CASSFVEWTGKNEQYF. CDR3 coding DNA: TGTGCCAGCAGCTTCGTTGAGTGGACAGGGAAGAACGAGCAGTACTTC.

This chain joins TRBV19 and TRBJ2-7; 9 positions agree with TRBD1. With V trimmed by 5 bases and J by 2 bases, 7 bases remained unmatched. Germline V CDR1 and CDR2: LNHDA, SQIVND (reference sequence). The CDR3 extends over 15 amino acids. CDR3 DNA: TGTGCCAGTAGTCCCGGACAGGGGATCGCCTACGAGCAGTACTTC. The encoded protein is CASSPGQGIAYEQYF.

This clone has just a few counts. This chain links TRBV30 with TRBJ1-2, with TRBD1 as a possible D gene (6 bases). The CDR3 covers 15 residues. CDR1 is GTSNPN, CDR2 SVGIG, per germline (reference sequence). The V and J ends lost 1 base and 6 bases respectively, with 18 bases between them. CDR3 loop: CAWSGTGYEFHGYTF. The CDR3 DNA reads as TGTGCCTGGAGTGGAACAGGGTATGAATTCCATGGCTACACCTTC.

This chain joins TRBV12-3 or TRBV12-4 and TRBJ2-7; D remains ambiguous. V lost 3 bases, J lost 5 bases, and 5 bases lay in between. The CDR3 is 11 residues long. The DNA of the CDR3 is TGTGCCAGCAGTTTTGTCAACGAGCAGTACTTC. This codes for CASSFVNEQYF.

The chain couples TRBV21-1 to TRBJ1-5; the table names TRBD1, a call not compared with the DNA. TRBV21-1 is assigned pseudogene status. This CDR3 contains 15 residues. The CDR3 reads CASSGPGQRNQPQHF. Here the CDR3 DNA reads TGTGCCAGCAGCGGACCGGGACAGAGAAATCAGCCCCAGCATTTT.

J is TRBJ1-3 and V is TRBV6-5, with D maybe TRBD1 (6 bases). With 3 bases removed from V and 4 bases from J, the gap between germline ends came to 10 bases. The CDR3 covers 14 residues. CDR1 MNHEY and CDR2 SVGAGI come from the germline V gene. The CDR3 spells CASSYLGQGNTIYF. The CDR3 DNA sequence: TGTGCCAGCAGTTATCTTGGACAGGGAAACACCATATATTTT.

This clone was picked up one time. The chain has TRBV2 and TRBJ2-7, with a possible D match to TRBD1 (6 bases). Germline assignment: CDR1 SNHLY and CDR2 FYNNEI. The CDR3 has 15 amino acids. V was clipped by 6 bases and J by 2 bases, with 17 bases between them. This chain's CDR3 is CASRPQGLPTYEQYF. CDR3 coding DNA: TGTGCCAGCAGGCCACAGGGCTTGCCTACCTACGAGCAGTACTTC.